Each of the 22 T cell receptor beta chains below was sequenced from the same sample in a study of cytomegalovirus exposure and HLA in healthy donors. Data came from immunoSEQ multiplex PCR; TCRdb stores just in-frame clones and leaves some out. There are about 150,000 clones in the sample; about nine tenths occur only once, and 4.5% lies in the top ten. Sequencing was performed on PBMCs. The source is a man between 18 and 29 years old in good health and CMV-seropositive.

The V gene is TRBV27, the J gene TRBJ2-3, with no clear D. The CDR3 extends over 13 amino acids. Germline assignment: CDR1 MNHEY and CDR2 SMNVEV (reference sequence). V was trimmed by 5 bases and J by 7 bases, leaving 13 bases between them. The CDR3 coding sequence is TGTGCCAGCAGTCCATCAACGCGAAATACGCAGTATTTT. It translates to CASSPSTRNTQYF.

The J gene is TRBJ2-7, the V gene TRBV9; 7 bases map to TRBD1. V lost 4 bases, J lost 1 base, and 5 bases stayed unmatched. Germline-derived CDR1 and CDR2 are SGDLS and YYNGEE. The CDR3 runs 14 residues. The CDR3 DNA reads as TGTGCCAGCAGCCACCGGACAGGTTCCTACGAGCAGTACTTC. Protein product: CASSHRTGSYEQYF.

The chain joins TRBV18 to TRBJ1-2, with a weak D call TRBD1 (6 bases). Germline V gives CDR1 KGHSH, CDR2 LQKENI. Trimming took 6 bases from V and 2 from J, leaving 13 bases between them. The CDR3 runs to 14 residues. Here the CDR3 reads CASSQQGENYGYTF. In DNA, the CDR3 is TGTGCCAGCTCTCAACAGGGAGAGAACTATGGCTACACCTTC.

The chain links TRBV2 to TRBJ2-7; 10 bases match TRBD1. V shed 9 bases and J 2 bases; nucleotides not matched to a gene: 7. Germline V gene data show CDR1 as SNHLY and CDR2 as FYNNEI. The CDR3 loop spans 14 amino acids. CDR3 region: CASKRDRGPYEQYF. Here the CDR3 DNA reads TGTGCCAGTAAGAGGGACAGGGGCCCCTACGAGCAGTACTTC.

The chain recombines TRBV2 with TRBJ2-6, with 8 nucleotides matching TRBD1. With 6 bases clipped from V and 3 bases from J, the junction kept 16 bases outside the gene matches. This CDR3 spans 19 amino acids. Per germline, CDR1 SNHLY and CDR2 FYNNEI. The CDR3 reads CASREWEGQGIYGANVLTF. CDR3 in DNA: TGTGCCAGCAGAGAATGGGAAGGACAGGGAATCTATGGGGCCAACGTCCTGACTTTC. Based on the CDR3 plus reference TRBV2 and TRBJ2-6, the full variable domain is EPEVTQTPSHQVTQMGQEVILRCVPISNHLYFYWYRQILGQKVEFLVSFYNNEISEKSEIFDDQFSVERPDGSNFTLKIRSTKLEDSAMYFCASREWEGQGIYGANVLTFGAGSRLTVL.

CDR3 protein: CASSQSLPTNEKLFF. For the CDR3, the DNA is TGTGCCAGCTCTCAGTCCCTTCCAACTAATGAAAAACTGTTTTTT. V is TRBV18 and J is TRBJ1-4; D is unresolved. V was clipped by 6 bases and J by 0 bases, with 11 bases between them. Germline V lookup: CDR1 KGHSH, CDR2 LQKENI. This CDR3 has 15 amino acids.

CDR3 bases: TGTGCCAGCAGTCTACAGGGGTTCACAGATACGCAGTATTTT. Translated, it gives CASSLQGFTDTQYF. V usage is TRBV27 and J usage is TRBJ2-3; 7 bases match TRBD1. The V gene end was trimmed by 5 bases and the J gene end by 2 bases; junction bases not matched to a gene: 4. The CDR3 has 14 amino acids. Germline V gene data show CDR1 as MNHEY and CDR2 as SMNVEV (reference sequence).

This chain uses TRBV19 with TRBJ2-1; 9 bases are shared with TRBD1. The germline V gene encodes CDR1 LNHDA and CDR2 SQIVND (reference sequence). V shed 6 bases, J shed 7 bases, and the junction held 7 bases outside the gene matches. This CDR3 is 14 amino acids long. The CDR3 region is CASSTGGSVNEQFF. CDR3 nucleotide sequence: TGTGCCAGTAGCACAGGGGGCTCGGTGAATGAGCAGTTCTTC.

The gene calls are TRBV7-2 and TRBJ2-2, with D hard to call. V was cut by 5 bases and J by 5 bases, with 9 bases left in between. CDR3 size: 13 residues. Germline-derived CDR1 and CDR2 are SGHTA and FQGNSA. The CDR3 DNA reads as TGTGCCAGCAGCCTCCCGGTTACCGGGGAGCTGTTTTTT. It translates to CASSLPVTGELFF.

For the CDR3, the DNA is TGTGCCAGCAGCCAGGCTCCGGGACAGGGTAACTATGGCTACACCTTC. Its translation is CASSQAPGQGNYGYTF. The chain combines TRBV5-4 with TRBJ1-2; 9 bases fit TRBD1. The CDR3 extends over 16 amino acids. The trim removed 4 bases at V and 1 base at J, leaving 8 bases unmatched. The germline gives CDR1 SGHNT, CDR2 YYREEE (reference sequence).

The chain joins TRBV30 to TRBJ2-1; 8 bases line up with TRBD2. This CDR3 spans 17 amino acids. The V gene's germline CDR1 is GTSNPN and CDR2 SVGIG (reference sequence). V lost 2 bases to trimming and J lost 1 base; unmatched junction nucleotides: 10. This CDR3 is CAWSQLAGPNSYNEQFF. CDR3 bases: TGTGCCTGGAGTCAGTTAGCGGGACCAAATTCCTACAATGAGCAGTTCTTC.

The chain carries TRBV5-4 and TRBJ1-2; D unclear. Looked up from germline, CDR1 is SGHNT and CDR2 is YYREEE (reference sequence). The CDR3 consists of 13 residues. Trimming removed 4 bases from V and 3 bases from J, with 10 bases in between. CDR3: CASSLDTYYGYTF. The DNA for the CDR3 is TGTGCCAGCAGCCTCGACACATACTATGGCTACACCTTC.

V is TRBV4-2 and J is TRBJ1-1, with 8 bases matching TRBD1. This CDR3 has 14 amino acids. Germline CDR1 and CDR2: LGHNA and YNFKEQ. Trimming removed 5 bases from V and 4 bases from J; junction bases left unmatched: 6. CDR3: CASSADRERTEAFF. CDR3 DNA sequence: TGTGCCAGCAGCGCGGACAGGGAACGCACTGAAGCTTTCTTT.

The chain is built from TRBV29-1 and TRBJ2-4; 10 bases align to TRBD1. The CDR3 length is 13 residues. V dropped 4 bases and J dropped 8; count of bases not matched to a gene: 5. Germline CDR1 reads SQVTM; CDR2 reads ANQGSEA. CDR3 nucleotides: TGCAGCGTTGGACAGGGGGCTGAGGACATTCAGTACTTC. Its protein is CSVGQGAEDIQYF.

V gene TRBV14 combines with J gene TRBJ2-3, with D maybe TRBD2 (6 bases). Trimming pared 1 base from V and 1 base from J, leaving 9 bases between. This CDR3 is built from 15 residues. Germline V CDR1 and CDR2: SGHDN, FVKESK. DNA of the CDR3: TGTGCCAGCAGCCAAGCGTCGGGAGGCACAGATACGCAGTATTTT. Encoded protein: CASSQASGGTDTQYF.

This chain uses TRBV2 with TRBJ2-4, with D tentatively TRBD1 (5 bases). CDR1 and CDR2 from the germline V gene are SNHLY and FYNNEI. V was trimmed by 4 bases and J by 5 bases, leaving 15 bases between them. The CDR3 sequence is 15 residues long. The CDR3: CASSVKGPLQNIQYF. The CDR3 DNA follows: TGTGCCAGCAGTGTTAAGGGGCCTCTTCAAAACATTCAGTACTTC.

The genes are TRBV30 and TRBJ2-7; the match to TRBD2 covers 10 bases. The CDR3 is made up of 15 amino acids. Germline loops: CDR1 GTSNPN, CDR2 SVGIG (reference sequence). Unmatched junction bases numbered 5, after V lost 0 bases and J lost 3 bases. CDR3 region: CAWSVRLAGLYEQYF. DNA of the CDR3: TGTGCCTGGAGTGTACGACTAGCGGGTCTCTACGAGCAGTACTTC.

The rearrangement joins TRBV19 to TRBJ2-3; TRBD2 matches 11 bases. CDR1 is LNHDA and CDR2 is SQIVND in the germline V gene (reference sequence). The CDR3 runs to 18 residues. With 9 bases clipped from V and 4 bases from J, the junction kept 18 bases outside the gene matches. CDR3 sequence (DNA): TGTGCCAGGAACTGGATGGGACTAGCGGTTGATGTCGCAGATACGCAGTATTTT. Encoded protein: CARNWMGLAVDVADTQYF.

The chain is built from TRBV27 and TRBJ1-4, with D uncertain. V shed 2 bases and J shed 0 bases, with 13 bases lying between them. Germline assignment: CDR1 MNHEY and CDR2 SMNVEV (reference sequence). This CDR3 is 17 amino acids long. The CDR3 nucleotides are TGTGCCAGCAGTTTAGCAAGGGAGCCCGCAACTAATGAAAAACTGTTTTTT. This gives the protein CASSLAREPATNEKLFF.

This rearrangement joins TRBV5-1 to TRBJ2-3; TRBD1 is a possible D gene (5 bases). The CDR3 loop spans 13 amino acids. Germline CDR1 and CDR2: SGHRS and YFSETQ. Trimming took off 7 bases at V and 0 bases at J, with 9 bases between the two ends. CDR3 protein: CASGAPSTDTQYF. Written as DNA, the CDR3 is TGCGCCAGCGGGGCGCCTAGCACAGATACGCAGTATTTT. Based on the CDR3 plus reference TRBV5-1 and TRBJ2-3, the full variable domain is KAGVTQTPRYLIKTRGQQVTLSCSPISGHRSVSWYQQTPGQGLQFLFEYFSETQRNKGNFPGRFSGRQFSNSRSEMNVSTLELGDSALYLCASGAPSTDTQYFGPGTRLTVL.

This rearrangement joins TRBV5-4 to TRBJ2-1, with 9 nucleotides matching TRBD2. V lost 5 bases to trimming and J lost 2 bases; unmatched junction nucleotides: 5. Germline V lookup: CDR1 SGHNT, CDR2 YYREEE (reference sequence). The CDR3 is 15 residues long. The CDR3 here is CASSISGRTYNEQFF. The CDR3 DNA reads TGTGCCAGCAGTATTAGCGGGAGAACCTACAATGAGCAGTTCTTC.

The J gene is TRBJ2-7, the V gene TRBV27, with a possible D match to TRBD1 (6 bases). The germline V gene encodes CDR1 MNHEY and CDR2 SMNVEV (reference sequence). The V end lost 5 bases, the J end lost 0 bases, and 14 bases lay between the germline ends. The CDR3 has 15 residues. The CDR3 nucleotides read TGTGCCAGCAGTCGACCGGGACAAAGCTCCTACGAGCAGTACTTC. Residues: CASSRPGQSSYEQYF.